This entry features one TCR beta chain sequence. The data derive from a study of shared clonotypes between healthy human individuals. Assay execution took place at the deep level. Sequencing was performed with immunoSEQ multiplex PCR; in TCRdb, only in-frame clones are kept and a portion is missing. This table holds 2 million to 3 million clones, roughly 93% found once. The CDR3 extends over 14 amino acids. The V gene's germline CDR1 is ENHRY and CDR2 SYGVKD. V lost 3 bases to trimming and J lost 2 bases, with 9 bases between them. This clonotype originated in a young man in good health. Some clones in this sample may be carry-over from other donors' samples. The chain is built from TRBV10-3 and TRBJ2-3; D perhaps matches TRBD1 (5 bases). Material for sequencing was naive CD4+ T cells from PBMCs. This sample's subset: CD45RA+ positively selected. The CDR3 DNA reads as TGTGCCATCAGTGAACCAGGGATCACAGATACGCAGTATTTT. As protein: CAISEPGITDTQYF.